The clone carrying this TCR beta chain is a singleton in its sample. Method: immunoSEQ multiplex PCR; TCRdb's copy keeps in-frame clones and lacks some. The sample has 50,000 to 55,000 clones; roughly 84% are singletons. The data originate from a study of PD-L1 blockade in urothelial cancer. On the study more broadly: The number of prior chemotherapy regimens per patient was 0 to 3. The researchers analyzed blood 3 weeks (second dose) and 6 weeks after treatment start.

V lost 8 bases and J lost 1; bases outside the gene matches: 3. The CDR3 length is 14 residues. Germline CDR1 MNHEY, CDR2 SMNVEV (reference sequence). Time point reported: pretreatment peripheral blood. Diagnoses among patients were locally advanced or metastatic urothelial carcinoma. The sequence came from a man between 45 and 60 years old with urothelial cancer. The sequencing here drew on PBMCs, taken around atezolizumab (anti-PD-L1) treatment. This chain links TRBV27 with TRBJ2-7, with 12 nucleotides matching TRBD1. The CDR3 loop is CASRGQGASYEQYF. The CDR3 bases are TGTGCCAGCCGGGGACAGGGGGCTTCCTACGAGCAGTACTTC.